A selection of T cell receptor beta chains follows, all from one sample in a study of blood T cell repertoires in COVID-19. This table comes from immunoSEQ multiplex PCR, and its TCRdb copy is limited to in-frame clones, with some not included. The profile shows about 240,000 clones, around nine tenths of them singletons. The sample consisted of peripheral blood. The receptors were sampled from a young man with COVID-19, enrolled during active disease. CDR3s include the opening cysteine and the closing phenylalanine or tryptophan. A D gene is named only where the DNA matches it firmly. Size tells how often a clone was seen (once, few, many) or the class of an expanded clone, and some rows leave it out.

-,TRBJ1-2,-,TRBV29-1,15,CSVEEVGRGNYGYTF,TGCAGCGTTGAAGAGGTGGGCAGGGGAAACTATGGCTACACCTTC
-,TRBJ1-4,-,TRBV14,15,CASSQTTGANEKLFF,TGTGCCAGCAGCCAGACGACTGGAGCTAATGAAAAACTGTTTTTT
-,TRBJ1-1,-,TRBV5-1,15,CASSLTGYRNTEAFF,TGCGCCAGCAGCTTGACAGGGTATAGGAACACTGAAGCTTTCTTT
-,TRBJ2-1,once,TRBV11-2,13,CASSLPPLMEQFF,TGTGCCAGCAGCTTACCACCACTAATGGAGCAGTTCTTC
TRBD1,TRBJ2-1,-,TRBV5-4,17,CASSYQTGTGVYNEQFF,TGTGCCAGCAGCTACCAGACCGGGACAGGGGTCTACAATGAGCAGTTCTTC
TRBD2,TRBJ2-1,-,TRBV9,16,CASSSPSGGEYNEQFF,TGTGCCAGCAGCTCACCCTCGGGGGGGGAGTACAATGAGCAGTTCTTC
-,TRBJ2-7,-,TRBV7-2,14,CASSLEIAVHEQYF,TGTGCCAGCAGCTTAGAGATCGCGGTACACGAGCAGTACTTC
-,TRBJ1-2,-,TRBV12-3/TRBV12-4,12,CASSFTANGYTF,TGTGCCAGCAGTTTTACAGCTAATGGCTACACCTTC
-,TRBJ1-3,-,TRBV7-9,14,CASSTAGSGNTIYF,TGTGCCAGCAGCACGGCGGGATCCGGAAACACCATATATTTT
TRBD2,TRBJ2-7,-,TRBV5-6,18,CASSPRTSGGQSSYEQYF,TGTGCCAGCAGCCCCAGGACTAGCGGGGGGCAGAGCTCCTACGAGCAGTACTTC
TRBD2,TRBJ2-1,once,TRBV6-6,17,CASSPGLAGDTYNEQFF,TGTGCCAGCAGTCCGGGACTAGCGGGGGATACCTACAATGAGCAGTTCTTC
-,TRBJ2-2,-,TRBV5-1,17,CASSFRAPGTNTGELFF,TGCGCCAGCAGCTTCCGGGCCCCGGGAACGAACACCGGGGAGCTGTTTTTT
-,TRBJ2-7,-,TRBV5-4,16,CASSLVTGGNGYEQYF,TGTGCCAGCAGCTTGGTAACGGGGGGCAATGGGTACGAGCAGTACTTC
TRBD1,TRBJ2-7,-,TRBV6-5,13,CASSAGGPYEQYF,TGTGCCAGCAGCGCAGGGGGCCCCTACGAGCAGTACTTC
TRBD2,TRBJ2-1,-,TRBV27,12,CASSILAGTLFF,TGTGCCAGCAGTATCCTAGCGGGGACTCTGTTCTTC
TRBD2,TRBJ2-1,-,TRBV9,14,CASSPRGGYNEPLF,TGTGCCAGCAGCCCACGGGGGGGATACAATGAGCCCCTCTTC
-,TRBJ1-2,-,TRBV5-1,13,CASSLGQLDGYTF,TGCGCCAGCAGCTTGGGACAGCTCGATGGCTACACCTTC
-,TRBJ1-4,-,TRBV7-9,15,CAHDEGRGTNEKLFF,TGTGCCCACGACGAAGGGAGGGGCACTAATGAAAAACTGTTTTTT
TRBD2,TRBJ2-3,-,TRBV2,15,CASSVEAGGPDTQYF,TGTGCCAGCAGTGTCGAAGCGGGGGGGCCAGATACGCAGTATTTT
-,TRBJ1-1,-,TRBV9,12,CASSVGGGEAFF,TGTGCCAGCAGCGTAGGGGGAGGAGAAGCTTTCTTT
TRBD2,TRBJ2-3,-,TRBV6-1,18,CASSGRLAASASTDTQYF,TGTGCCAGCAGTGGGAGACTAGCGGCCAGTGCTAGCACAGATACGCAGTATTTT
-,TRBJ1-1,-,TRBV12-3/TRBV12-4,13,CASSTGMNTEAFF,TGTGCCAGCAGTACAGGGATGAACACTGAAGCTTTCTTT
TRBD2,TRBJ2-7,-,TRBV27,15,CASSYMTSGPLEQYF,TGTGCCAGCAGTTATATGACTAGCGGCCCTCTCGAGCAGTACTTC
TRBD2,TRBJ2-1,-,TRBV30,15,CAWSLVGGGADEQFF,TGTGCCTGGAGTCTCGTGGGCGGGGGGGCCGATGAGCAGTTCTTC
TRBD1,TRBJ1-1,-,TRBV7-9,12,CASRSRQGEAFF,TGTGCCAGCAGATCACGACAGGGTGAAGCTTTCTTT
-,TRBJ1-2,-,TRBV1,15,CTSSQVRLANYGYTF,TGCACCAGCAGCCAAGTGAGGTTAGCTAACTATGGCTACACCTTC
-,TRBJ1-1,-,TRBV19,15,CASSIAAGPGTEAFF,TGTGCCAGTAGTATAGCGGCGGGTCCTGGCACTGAAGCTTTCTTT
TRBD1,TRBJ1-1,-,TRBV19,14,CASSQGTGPEGAFF,TGTGCCAGTAGTCAGGGGACAGGGCCAGAAGGAGCTTTCTTT
-,TRBJ2-5,-,TRBV6-5,13,CASSYLGGETQYF,TGTGCCAGCAGTTACTTGGGGGGAGAGACCCAGTACTTC
-,TRBJ2-2,-,TRBV14,16,CASSQASGVNTGELFF,TGTGCCAGCAGCCAAGCATCCGGGGTTAACACCGGGGAGCTGTTTTTT
TRBD1,TRBJ2-7,-,TRBV14,14,CASSPTGLTYEQYF,TGTGCCAGCAGCCCGACAGGGTTAACCTACGAGCAGTACTTC
-,TRBJ2-3,-,TRBV3-1/TRBV3-2,15,CASSQGSTYTDTQYF,TGTGCCAGCAGCCAAGGCTCCACTTACACAGATACGCAGTATTTT
TRBD1,TRBJ1-1,-,TRBV6-5,15,CASSSGTGGNTEAFF,TGTGCCAGCAGTTCGGGGACAGGGGGCAACACTGAAGCTTTCTTT
TRBD1,TRBJ2-7,-,TRBV9,15,CASSQRQGSSYEQYF,TGTGCCAGCAGCCAACGACAGGGAAGCTCCTACGAGCAGTACTTC
TRBD1,TRBJ2-7,-,TRBV5-1,12,CASSSGTVEQYF,TGCGCCAGCAGCTCGGGGACAGTCGAGCAGTACTTC
-,TRBJ1-2,-,TRBV5-1,14,CASSSRDKSDGYTF,TGCGCCAGCAGCTCACGGGACAAATCAGATGGCTACACCTTC
TRBD1,TRBJ1-3,-,TRBV7-2,13,CASRTGEGNTIYF,TGTGCCAGCCGGACAGGGGAAGGAAACACCATATATTTT
TRBD1,TRBJ1-1,-,TRBV9,18,CASSVGTGGRLVKTEAFF,TGTGCCAGCAGCGTAGGGACAGGGGGCCGCTTAGTCAAGACTGAAGCTTTCTTT
TRBD1,TRBJ2-7,-,TRBV11-2,14,CASSFGTGTYEQYF,TGTGCCAGCAGCTTCGGGACAGGAACCTACGAGCAGTACTTC
TRBD1,TRBJ2-7,-,TRBV13,16,CASSLEGGTGTYEQYF,TGTGCCAGCAGCTTAGAGGGGGGGACAGGGACCTACGAGCAGTACTTC
TRBD1,TRBJ1-3,once,TRBV6-5,14,CASSYGTAGNTIYF,TGTGCCAGCAGTTACGGGACAGCTGGAAACACCATATATTTT
-,TRBJ1-3,-,TRBV3-1/TRBV3-2,13,CASSQGSGNTIYF,TGTGCCAGCAGCCAAGGTTCAGGAAACACCATATATTTT
TRBD1,TRBJ1-4,-,TRBV3-1/TRBV3-2,15,CASSQVQGAHEKLFF,TGTGCCAGCAGCCAGGTTCAGGGGGCGCACGAAAAACTGTTTTTT
-,TRBJ1-3,-,TRBV9,15,CASSVVGAAENTIYF,TGTGCCAGCAGCGTAGTTGGGGCCGCAGAAAACACCATATATTTT
-,TRBJ1-1,-,TRBV2,15,CASSYIDSPNTEAFF,TGTGCCAGCAGTTATATCGACAGCCCAAACACTGAAGCTTTCTTT
-,TRBJ2-3,-,TRBV25-1,13,CASSKGLSDTQYF,TGTGCCAGCAGTAAAGGACTATCCGATACGCAGTATTTT
-,TRBJ1-2,-,TRBV6-5,12,CASKYPNYGYTF,TGTGCCAGCAAATATCCTAACTATGGCTACACCTTC
TRBD2,TRBJ2-1,-,TRBV10-2,17,CASSFRTGTSGVVEQFF,TGCGCCAGCAGCTTTAGGACCGGGACTAGCGGGGTGGTAGAGCAGTTCTTC
TRBD2,TRBJ2-1,-,TRBV2,15,CASSETSGGYNEQFF,TGTGCCAGCAGTGAAACTAGCGGGGGGTACAATGAGCAGTTCTTC
-,TRBJ2-7,once,TRBV6-6,17,CASSPNRGLLSSYEQYF,TGTGCCAGCAGTCCCAACCGTGGACTCCTCTCCTCCTACGAGCAGTACTTC
-,TRBJ2-5,-,TRBV18,13,CASSPNREETQYF,TGTGCCAGCTCACCAAACAGGGAAGAGACCCAGTACTTC
TRBD1,TRBJ1-4,once,TRBV27,13,CASSRDRNEKLFF,TGTGCCAGCAGCAGGGACAGGAATGAAAAACTGTTTTTT
-,TRBJ2-1,-,TRBV9,15,CASSGGHLSYNEQFF,TGTGCCAGCTCGGGGGGCCACCTCTCCTACAATGAGCAGTTCTTC